These 20 T cell receptor beta chains share one sample of origin, sequenced in a study of T cell responses to AZD1222 COVID-19 vaccine. Sequencing used immunoSEQ multiplex PCR; TCRdb keeps in-frame clones, though not all of them. The sample lists some 130,000 clones, 91% occurring once. This material consisted of peripheral blood, taken 28 days after the second AZD1222 dose. These TCRs come from an adult who received the AZD1222 COVID-19 vaccine.

The rearrangement joins TRBV30 to TRBJ2-1; D possibly uses TRBD1 or TRBD2 (5 bases each). The germline V and J ends were trimmed by 4 bases and 7 bases, with 17 bases remaining between them. The CDR3 covers 14 residues. CDR1 and CDR2 (germline): GTSNPN, SVGIG (reference sequence). CDR3 sequence (DNA): TGTGCCTGGAACATCCAGGGAGCAGCAAATGAGCAGTTCTTC. Protein sequence: CAWNIQGAANEQFF.

This chain uses TRBV7-9 with TRBJ1-6; possible D gene TRBD1, 5 bases. CDR1 SEHNR and CDR2 FQNEAQ come from the germline V gene (reference sequence). V gave up 3 bases and J gave up 8 bases, with 14 bases separating them. This CDR3 has 15 amino acids. The chain's CDR3 is CASSFEGPGHSPLHF. The CDR3 DNA reads as TGTGCCAGCAGCTTTGAAGGACCAGGGCATTCACCCCTCCACTTT. Full variable domain (rest looked up from reference TRBV7-9 and TRBJ1-6): DTGVSQNPRHKITKRGQNVTFRCDPISEHNRLYWYRQTLGQGPEFLTYFQNEAQLEKSRLLSDRFSAERPKGSFSTLEIQRTEQGDSAMYLCASSFEGPGHSPLHFGNGTRLTVT.

The rearrangement joins TRBV6-4 to TRBJ1-6, with 7 bases that match TRBD1. In germline, CDR1 is MRHNA, CDR2 SNTAGT. The junction had 6 bases not matched to a gene; V was cut back by 5 bases and J by 8 bases. The CDR3 sequence is 14 residues long. The DNA of the CDR3 is TGTGCCAGCAGTCAGGACAGGCGGGATTCACCCCTCCACTTT. Translated: CASSQDRRDSPLHF.

The chain has TRBV7-6 and TRBJ1-1; the D is unclear. The V end lost 1 base, the J end lost 1 base, and 4 bases lay between the germline ends. The CDR3 is made up of 13 amino acids. CDR1 SGHVS and CDR2 FNYEAQ come from the germline V gene. For the CDR3, the DNA is TGTGCCAGCAGCTTAGGGGCGAACACTGAAGCTTTCTTT. This codes for CASSLGANTEAFF.

This chain joins TRBV18 and TRBJ2-1; D possibly corresponds to TRBD1 (5 bases). CDR1 and CDR2 (germline): KGHSH, LQKENI. V was pared by 4 bases and J by 4 bases, with 11 bases between. The CDR3 length is 14 residues. The DNA of the CDR3 is TGTGCCAGCTCACTATTGACAGAGTACAATGAGCAGTTCTTC. It yields the protein CASSLLTEYNEQFF.

The DNA of the CDR3 is TGTGCCATCCCAACAGTGGATGGCTACACCTTC. Translated, it gives CAIPTVDGYTF. The genes are TRBV2 and TRBJ1-2; no clear D gene. The CDR3 contains 11 residues. Germline V gene lookup returns CDR1 SNHLY and CDR2 FYNNEI. V lost 10 bases to trimming and J lost 6 bases, with 12 bases between them.

This clone was seen a few times. The chain joins TRBV19 to TRBJ1-5, with D possibly being TRBD1 (6 bases). Trimming left V 3 bases short and J 4 bases short, with 19 bases between. This CDR3 has 17 residues. Germline lookup yields CDR1 LNHDA and CDR2 SQIVND (reference sequence). CDR3: CASSITHAGDLNQPQHF. The CDR3 DNA follows: TGTGCCAGTAGTATTACGCATGCAGGGGACCTTAATCAGCCCCAGCATTTT.

The CDR3 spells CASSPVIETQYF. CDR3 bases: TGTGCCAGCTCACCGGTGATAGAGACCCAGTACTTC. V and J are TRBV18 and TRBJ2-5; D gene uncertain. V was trimmed by 3 bases and J by 4 bases, leaving 6 bases between them. The CDR3 totals 12 residues. Germline V CDR1 and CDR2: KGHSH, LQKENI.

This chain links TRBV30 with TRBJ1-1, with D maybe TRBD1 (5 bases). V was trimmed by 2 bases and J by 7 bases, leaving 14 bases between them. From germline, CDR1 is GTSNPN and CDR2 SVGIG (reference sequence). The CDR3 runs 13 residues. The CDR3 nucleotides read TGTGCCTGGAGTCGGGGGGGGAATGTTGAAGCTTTCTTT. Protein sequence: CAWSRGGNVEAFF.

The rearrangement links TRBV13 to TRBJ2-2, with 13 bases matching TRBD2. Germline CDR1 PRHDT, CDR2 FYEKMQ (reference sequence). After removal of 5 bases from V and 7 bases from J, the junction contained 4 bases not matched to a gene. The CDR3 loop spans 15 amino acids. In nucleotides, the CDR3 is TGTGCCAGCAGCCCCGGGACTAGCGGGATCGGGGAGCTGTTTTTT. Translated: CASSPGTSGIGELFF.

The rearrangement links TRBV7-9 to TRBJ1-2; the D gene is possibly TRBD1 (6 bases). V was clipped by 5 bases and J by 4 bases, with 17 bases between them. CDR3 length: 15 amino acids. In germline, CDR1 is SEHNR, CDR2 FQNEAQ (reference sequence). The CDR3 nucleotides are TGTGCCAGCAGCCCGAGGGGGGGACGGGGCTATGGCTACACCTTC. Translation gives CASSPRGGRGYGYTF. Variable domain in full (rest from reference TRBV7-9 and TRBJ1-2): DTGVSQNPRHKITKRGQNVTFRCDPISEHNRLYWYRQTLGQGPEFLTYFQNEAQLEKSRLLSDRFSAERPKGSFSTLEIQRTEQGDSAMYLCASSPRGGRGYGYTFGSGTRLTVV.

This clone appeared a few times. The gene calls are TRBV15 and TRBJ2-5; 10 bases fit TRBD2. The CDR3 has 17 residues. Looked up from germline, CDR1 is LNHNV and CDR2 is YYDKDF (reference sequence). The J segment lost 4 bases and the V segment lost 3 bases, leaving 11 bases of the junction unmatched. The CDR3 protein is CATSRFQREGLVETQYF. The CDR3 bases are TGTGCCACCAGCAGGTTCCAGCGGGAGGGCCTGGTAGAGACCCAGTACTTC.

The rearrangement links TRBV5-1 to TRBJ1-4; D possibly corresponds to TRBD1 (5 bases). V lost 4 bases and J 2 bases, leaving 12 bases between the germline ends. This CDR3 has 15 residues. CDR1 SGHRS and CDR2 YFSETQ come from the germline V gene. The DNA for the CDR3 is TGCGCCAGCAGCCCGCAGTGGGGGACTAATGAAAAACTGTTTTTT. This codes for CASSPQWGTNEKLFF.

CDR3 protein: CASSPLGQGDQPQHF. The CDR3 nucleotides read TGTGCCAGCTCACCACTGGGACAGGGTGATCAGCCCCAGCATTTT. The chain uses TRBV18 and TRBJ1-5; 9 positions agree with TRBD1. Germline V gene data show CDR1 as KGHSH and CDR2 as LQKENI. After removal of 1 base from V and 5 bases from J, the junction contained 3 bases not matched to a gene. There are 15 residues in the CDR3. Looking up the rest from reference TRBV18 and TRBJ1-5 gives the full variable domain: NAGVMQNPRHLVRRRGQEARLRCSPMKGHSHVYWYRQLPEEGLKFMVYLQKENIIDESGMPKERFSAEFPKEGPSILRIQQVVRGDSAAYFCASSPLGQGDQPQHFGDGTRLSIL.

The rearrangement links TRBV12-5 to TRBJ2-3; 14 bases fit TRBD2. V trimming: 5 bases; J trimming: 5 bases; junction bases outside the gene matches: 6. The CDR3 has 16 residues. CDR1 is LGHNT, CDR2 FRNRAP, per germline. Written as DNA, the CDR3 is TGTGCTAGTGGTACGGGACTAGCGGGAGAAAGAGATACGCAGTATTTT. Translation: CASGTGLAGERDTQYF.

The J gene is TRBJ1-4, the V gene TRBV5-3; maybe TRBD1 (5 bases). TRBV5-3 is an ORF, with its function uncertain. The V and J ends lost 1 base and 3 bases respectively, with 10 bases between them. The CDR3 extends over 15 amino acids. The CDR3 bases are TGTGCCAGAAGCTTGATCGGACACGCTAATGAAAAACTGTTTTTT. It translates to CARSLIGHANEKLFF.

The chain combines TRBV6-1 with TRBJ1-1, with 9 bases matching TRBD1. Looked up from germline, CDR1 is MNHNS and CDR2 is SASEGT. The CDR3 sequence is 14 residues long. J gave up 1 base and V 8 bases, and 5 bases lay outside the gene matches. This CDR3 is CASGLQGANTEAFF. The CDR3 DNA sequence: TGTGCCAGCGGGTTACAGGGGGCGAACACTGAAGCTTTCTTT.

The chain combines TRBV7-9 with TRBJ2-1, with D perhaps matching TRBD2 (5 bases). Trimming left V 1 base short and J 12 bases short, with 13 bases between. The germline V gene has CDR1 SEHNR and CDR2 FQNEAQ (reference sequence). This CDR3 spans 13 amino acids. CDR3 amino acids: CASSLDLRGAQFF. CDR3 nucleotide sequence: TGTGCCAGCAGCTTAGATCTCCGGGGTGCGCAGTTCTTC. The full variable domain, completed using reference TRBV7-9 and TRBJ2-1, is DTGVSQNPRHKITKRGQNVTFRCDPISEHNRLYWYRQTLGQGPEFLTYFQNEAQLEKSRLLSDRFSAERPKGSFSTLEIQRTEQGDSAMYLCASSLDLRGAQFFGPGTRLTVL.

This clone is a singleton in its sample. This chain uses TRBV3-1 (or the pseudogene TRBV3-2) with TRBJ2-5; D call uncertain. CDR1 is LGHDT, CDR2 YNNKEL, per germline (reference sequence). Trimming stripped 1 base from V and 1 base from J, with 4 bases between. The CDR3 runs to 13 residues. The CDR3 spells CASSQGTQETQYF. CDR3 nucleotide sequence: TGTGCCAGCAGCCAAGGAACCCAAGAGACCCAGTACTTC.

The chain combines TRBV6-2 or TRBV6-3 with TRBJ1-6; D unresolved. From germline, CDR1 is MNHEY and CDR2 SVGEGT. This CDR3 is built from 13 residues. V lost 2 bases, J lost 9 bases, and 8 bases lay in between. CDR3 residues: CASSYLIGSPLHF. CDR3 in DNA: TGTGCCAGCAGTTACCTGATCGGTTCACCCCTCCACTTT.